This TCR beta chain was recovered during a study of beta chain features in type 1 diabetes. Broader study findings: Among patients with Type 1 diabetes, TCRB CDR3s were moderately but significantly shorter in every one of the four CD4+ subsets. Type 1 diabetes patients had VDJ junctions that carried fewer insertions and more deletions. Naive, central memory and Treg TCRB repertoires seemed to resemble each other more closely in patients than they did in healthy donors.

Every isolated RNA sample was fully reverse transcribed, so sequencing captured expressed TCRB transcripts. TCRdb's copy holds only in-frame clones and misses some; the assay was immunoSEQ multiplex PCR. The sample has 300,000 or so clones, around 7.6% seen once. CDR3 size: 16 residues. The trim removed 5 bases at V and 5 bases at J, leaving 6 bases unmatched. The germline gives CDR1 MDHEN, CDR2 SYDVKM. Concerning this clone itself: Its specificity is unknown.

The sequence was obtained from a woman between 18 and 29 years old in good health. The V gene is TRBV28, the J gene TRBJ2-1; 13 bases match TRBD2. Sequences were obtained from central memory CD4+ T cells from blood. CDR3 sequence reads: CASSELGLAGNNEQFF. In DNA, the CDR3 is TGTGCCAGCAGTGAACTGGGACTAGCGGGGAACAATGAGCAGTTCTTC.